This TCR beta chain was observed in a study of T cell responses to AZD1222 COVID-19 vaccine. Trimming took off 4 bases at V and 5 bases at J, with 21 bases between the two ends. The CDR3 contains 16 residues. Looked up from germline, CDR1 is SGHDT and CDR2 is YYEEEE. Libraries were prepared by immunoSEQ multiplex PCR; TCRdb keeps only in-frame clonotypes and omits some of them. This table holds about 140,000 clones, 90% to 95% found once. This chain joins TRBV5-6 and TRBJ1-2; TRBD1 is a possible D gene (6 bases). The sequencing used peripheral blood, collected 28 days after the second AZD1222 dose. This TCR was sampled from an adult who received the AZD1222 COVID-19 vaccine. As DNA, the CDR3 is TGTGCCAGCAGCCCTCTGAGCCTGGGGGCGCGATATGGCTACACCTTC. Translated: CASSPLSLGARYGYTF.